A single sample gave rise to the 13 T cell receptor beta chains below, sequenced in a study of cytomegalovirus exposure and HLA in healthy donors. With 60 Vbeta and 13 Jbeta primers, the PCR was carried out. Produced via immunoSEQ multiplex PCR; TCRdb's table is partial and in-frame only. The table lists some 140,000 clones, more than 75% of them singletons. The sample was PBMCs. All receptors come from a young man in good health and CMV-seronegative.

This CDR3 reads CATSNGDYEQYF. As DNA, the CDR3 is TGTGCCACCAGCAACGGGGACTACGAGCAGTACTTC. The rearrangement uses TRBV15 and TRBJ2-7, with D possibly being TRBD2 (5 bases). This CDR3 is 12 amino acids long. The ends were cut back, 4 bases at V and 3 bases at J, with 7 bases in the middle. CDR1 is LNHNV, CDR2 YYDKDF, per germline (reference sequence).

This chain links TRBV19 with TRBJ1-1, with D maybe TRBD1 (6 bases). Germline loops: CDR1 LNHDA, CDR2 SQIVND (reference sequence). This CDR3 has 16 amino acids. V was pared by 4 bases and J by 7 bases, with 22 bases between. The CDR3 region is CASSTPGGGKGDEAFF. The CDR3 DNA reads TGTGCCAGTAGTACCCCGGGAGGGGGGAAAGGTGATGAAGCTTTCTTT.

The chain uses TRBV5-1 and TRBJ1-1; D unresolved. The CDR3 is made up of 13 amino acids. V lost 1 base, J lost 2 bases, and 6 bases lay in between. Germline CDR1 SGHRS, CDR2 YFSETQ. The CDR3 bases are TGCGCCAGCAGCTTGAGCCCAAACACTGAAGCTTTCTTT. This encodes CASSLSPNTEAFF.

V and J are TRBV7-2 and TRBJ2-1; 7 nucleotides match TRBD1. The CDR3 consists of 15 residues. After removal of 2 bases from V and 4 bases from J, the junction contained 5 bases not matched to a gene. Germline CDR1 is SGHTA and CDR2 is FQGNSA. DNA of the CDR3: TGTGCCAGCAGCTTAAGGGGGCCACGGTACAATGAGCAGTTCTTC. Its translation is CASSLRGPRYNEQFF.

The V gene is TRBV11-2, the J gene TRBJ1-4, with 8 bases lining up with TRBD1. CDR3 length: 18 residues. Germline CDR1 reads SGHAT; CDR2 reads FQNNGV. V was pared by 1 base and J by 6 bases, with 13 bases of the junction left unmatched. CDR3 protein: CASSLVFAGGSGDEKLFF. CDR3 nucleotides: TGTGCCAGCAGCTTAGTATTCGCAGGGGGCTCAGGGGATGAAAAACTGTTTTTT.

A note on this clone: Distinct nucleotide sequences in the sample also encode this CDR3. CDR3 protein: CASSPRQGDYEQYF. In DNA form, the CDR3 reads TGTGCCAGCTCACCTCGACAGGGGGACTACGAGCAGTACTTC. V is TRBV18 and J is TRBJ2-7; 9 nucleotides line up with TRBD1. Germline CDR1 is KGHSH and CDR2 is LQKENI. V was pared by 3 bases and J by 3 bases, with 3 bases of the junction left unmatched. The CDR3 is 14 amino acids.

This chain connects TRBV28 to TRBJ2-2; TRBD2 matches at 8 bases. CDR3 size: 17 residues. From germline, CDR1 is MDHEN and CDR2 SYDVKM. V lost 2 bases, J lost 6 bases, and 11 bases stayed unmatched. CDR3 nucleotide sequence: TGTGCCAGCAGTTTAATGTTGGTAGCGGGAATTTCCGGGGAGCTGTTTTTT. Encoded protein: CASSLMLVAGISGELFF.

This clone showed up just once. V usage is TRBV30 and J usage is TRBJ1-4; 7 bases map to TRBD1. CDR3 length: 13 amino acids. Germline V gene data show CDR1 as GTSNPN and CDR2 as SVGIG (reference sequence). V shed 4 bases and J 10 bases; nucleotides not matched to a gene: 9. The CDR3 protein is CAWTGQQRGKLFF. DNA for the CDR3: TGTGCCTGGACGGGACAGCAACGTGGAAAACTGTTTTTT.

CDR3 in DNA: TGTGCCTGGAGTTCGGGACTAGCGGGAGGGCCAGGTAGTGAGAAGACCCAGTACTTC. This codes for CAWSSGLAGGPGSEKTQYF. The rearrangement joins TRBV30 to TRBJ2-5; 16 bases align to TRBD2. Germline V CDR1 and CDR2: GTSNPN, SVGIG (reference sequence). Trimming removed 2 bases from V and 6 bases from J; junction bases left unmatched: 15. This CDR3 contains 19 residues.

In this sample, this clone turned up a few times. V gene TRBV10-3 combines with J gene TRBJ1-5; tentatively, D is TRBD1 (5 bases). Germline V CDR1 and CDR2: ENHRY, SYGVKD. The CDR3 sequence is 15 residues long. Trimming pared 2 bases from V and 0 bases from J, leaving 8 bases between. CDR3 bases: TGTGCCATCAGTGAGGGGACTCTTAGCAATCAGCCCCAGCATTTT. Protein sequence: CAISEGTLSNQPQHF.

The rearrangement joins TRBV9 to TRBJ2-2; 7 bases agree with TRBD1. This CDR3 is built from 15 residues. The V and J ends lost 4 bases and 0 bases, in that order; junction bases with no gene match: 3. The germline CDR1 and CDR2 sequences are SGDLS and YYNGEE. The CDR3 here is CASSRGGSNTGELFF. The CDR3 DNA reads as TGTGCCAGCAGCCGAGGGGGCTCGAACACCGGGGAGCTGTTTTTT.

The genes are TRBV6-5 and TRBJ2-7, with 7 bases that match TRBD2. Trimming removed 0 bases from V and 3 bases from J; junction bases left unmatched: 8. Germline V gives CDR1 MNHEY, CDR2 SVGAGI. CDR3 length: 16 residues. The CDR3 bases are TGTGCCAGCAGTTACTCGATCGGCGGGAGTAGCTACGAGCAGTACTTC. This gives the protein CASSYSIGGSSYEQYF.

This chain joins TRBV18 and TRBJ2-7; 10 bases fit TRBD2. This CDR3 is 13 amino acids long. The germline CDR1 and CDR2 sequences are KGHSH and LQKENI. J lost 6 bases, V lost 3 bases, and 2 bases had no gene match. The DNA for the CDR3 is TGTGCCAGCTCACCCGGGACTAGCGTCGAGCAGTACTTC. Translating it yields CASSPGTSVEQYF.